The sequence of this T cell receptor (beta chain) was determined in a study of response to subunit inactivated influenza vaccine. Regarding the study as a whole: That few new T cells are recruited by each seasonal influenza vaccination was the authors' suggestion.

This clonotype has a handful of counts. What it binds is unknown. TCRdb re-derived calls from the RT-PCR reads in MiXCR, one entry per CDR3 protein. The repertoire includes under 550,000 distinct CDR3 sequences, less than 7.5% of them detected once, and around 14% sits in the top ten. The CDR3 covers 13 residues. Looked up from germline, CDR1 is LNHDA and CDR2 is SQIVND (reference sequence). The V gene end was trimmed by 7 bases and the J gene end by 4 bases; junction bases not matched to a gene: 4. The starting material was PBMCs from blood, obtained less than 30 months after vaccination. The chain has TRBV19 and TRBJ1-5, with 7 bases matching TRBD1. The TCR originated in a man aged 50 to 75 who received an inactivated influenza vaccine. In nucleotides, the CDR3 is TGTGCCAGTAACTCCAGGGGGAATCAGCCCCAGCATTTT. Its translation: CASNSRGNQPQHF.